This TCR beta chain was captured by sequencing in a study of response to subunit inactivated influenza vaccine (dated by TCRdb to the late 2010s). Context from the whole study: Deep quantitative T cell receptor repertoire profiling was used in the study to track responses to a trivalent subunit inactivated influenza vaccine. Study-level results and caveats: The authors suggested that each seasonal influenza vaccination may recruit only a limited number of new T cells.

The method was RT-PCR. Sequencer: Illumina HiSeq 2500. In-frame beta chains were kept once TCRdb had trimmed the public reads at Q25 with fastp and called clones with MiXCR. Identical CDR3 proteins give one entry, which carries the most common genes and DNA. The sample table holds about 620,000 distinct CDR3 sequences, of which roughly 10% were seen once. The top ten constitute approximately 11% of the sample. CDR1 and CDR2 (SGHRS, YFSETQ) derive from the germline V gene. V is pared back by 3 bases and J by 3 bases, with 6 bases lying between the germline termini. Spanning cysteine to phenylalanine, the CDR3 consists of 12 amino acids. The entry retains the CDR3 DNA only, 36 bases that are in frame from base 1. Many counts were recorded for this clonotype. What antigen it recognizes has not been identified. Base-call qualities are not available, and no considerably larger clone is one nucleotide away.

These records were also assigned to another study, of T cells expressing NK-cell markers. Per that second paper: The TCR beta cDNA libraries were made using 5'RACE template switching, a step that added both a universal primer site and unique molecular identifiers. TCR beta-chain repertoires were profiled in sorted CD3+CD56+NKG2C+, CD3+CD56+NKG2C- and CD3+CD56-NKG2C+ T-cell subsets from several donors. Seven of the eight sequenced donors were HCMV-seropositive and one was HCMV-seronegative. In several experiments an anti-gammadeltaTCR antibody was added to restrict sorting to alphabetaTCR-expressing T cells. In about six donors, the dominant CD3+CD56+NKG2C+ clonotypes were found to rank among the top 10 CD8+ clonotypes and to make up about 1.0-7.5% of CD8+ T cells. Those dominant clonotypes were again the most abundant among CD3+CD56-NKG2C+ cells in several donors, at about 28.3-60.1%. Whether the expanded NKG2C-expressing T cell clones were specific for HCMV antigens remained unclear. Randomly selected healthy volunteers, three men and five women, were used as the eight sequenced donors. HCMV-specific IgG was detected in serum with a commercial ELISA kit to determine HCMV serostatus. Ficoll density gradient centrifugation was used to isolate peripheral blood mononuclear cells from blood. Bulk peripheral blood T-cell repertoires were additionally sequenced from unsorted PBMC for over five donors. cDNA synthesis was primed from the TCR beta constant segment, followed by two successive PCR amplification steps. Libraries were sequenced as 2 x 150 bp reads on Illumina HiSeq 2000/2500, MiSeq or NextSeq. MIGEC was used to demultiplex reads and group the reads by UMI, and MiTCR was used to assemble and quantify clonotypes. Only TCR cDNA sequences supported by at least two reads were kept to exclude erroneous sequences. The tcR package was used for downstream repertoire analysis, and clonotypes were matched between fractions using CDR3 nucleotide sequence together with V segment. Antigen specificity was annotated against VDJdb with VDJmatch, allowing one amino acid substitution in CDR3.

The chain is made from TRBV5-1 and TRBJ1-1, with the D segment identity uncertain. This receptor was identified in a man in his forties or fifties who received an inactivated influenza vaccine. Donor details come from another sample of the same person, matched by shared clones. Source: PBMCs from blood, taken on the day of vaccination. The DNA sequence is as follows: TGCGCCAGCAGCTCGGGTTACACTGAAGCTTTCTTT. The resulting protein is CASSSGYTEAFF.